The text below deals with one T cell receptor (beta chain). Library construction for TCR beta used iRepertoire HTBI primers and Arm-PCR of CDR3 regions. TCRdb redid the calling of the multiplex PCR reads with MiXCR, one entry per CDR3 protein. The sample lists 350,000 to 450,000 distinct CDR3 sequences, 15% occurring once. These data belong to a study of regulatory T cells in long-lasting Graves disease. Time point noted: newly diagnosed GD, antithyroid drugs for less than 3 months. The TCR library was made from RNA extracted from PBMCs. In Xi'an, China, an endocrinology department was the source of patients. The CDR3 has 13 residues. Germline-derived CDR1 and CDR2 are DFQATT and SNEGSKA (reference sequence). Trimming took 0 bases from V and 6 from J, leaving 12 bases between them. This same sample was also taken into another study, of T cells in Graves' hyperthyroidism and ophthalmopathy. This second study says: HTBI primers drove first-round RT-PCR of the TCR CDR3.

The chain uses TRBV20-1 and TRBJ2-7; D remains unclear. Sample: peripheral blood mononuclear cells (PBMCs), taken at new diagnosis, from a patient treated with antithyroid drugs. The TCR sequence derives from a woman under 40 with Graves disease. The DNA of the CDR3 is TGCAGTGCTAGAGATGGCTGGGCGACCGAGCAGTACTTC. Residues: CSARDGWATEQYF.